The 9 T cell receptor beta chains reported below all come from one sample, sequenced in a study of blood T cell repertoires in COVID-19. The repertoire was sequenced with immunoSEQ multiplex PCR; TCRdb's copy has only in-frame clones and lacks some. The sample lists 90,000 to 120,000 clones; more than 70% were seen once. The sample was peripheral blood. The receptor set was obtained from a man between 65 and 85 years old with acute or convalescent COVID-19.

A few counts support this clone. The rearrangement joins TRBV3-1 (or the pseudogene TRBV3-2) to TRBJ2-2, with a tentative D call TRBD1 (6 bases). This CDR3 contains 15 residues. V lost 5 bases, J lost 3 bases, and 13 bases lay in between. Germline CDR1 is LGHDT and CDR2 is YNNKEL (reference sequence). The CDR3 bases are TGTGCCAGCAGCTTCGGACAGAGATACACCGGGGAGCTGTTTTTT. Amino acid sequence: CASSFGQRYTGELFF.

The J gene is TRBJ1-2, the V gene TRBV7-9; D not certain. This CDR3 region has 12 residues. V gave up 1 base and J gave up 8 bases, with 8 bases separating them. Germline CDR1 reads SEHNR; CDR2 reads FQNEAQ (reference sequence). The CDR3 DNA is TGTGCCAGCAGCTTAGTTGGGCCCGGCTACACCTTC. It encodes CASSLVGPGYTF.

J is TRBJ1-1 and V is TRBV7-2; no reliable D call. The CDR3 is made up of 14 amino acids. Germline V gives CDR1 SGHTA, CDR2 FQGNSA. V dropped 4 bases and J dropped 4 bases, with 13 bases sitting between them. DNA for the CDR3: TGTGCCAGCAGCTCGGGAGACCGGGGCACTGAAGCTTTCTTT. Protein sequence: CASSSGDRGTEAFF.

In this sample, this clone turned up once. The chain employs TRBV15 and TRBJ1-3, with 8 bases that match TRBD1. Germline V gene sequence: CDR1 LNHNV, CDR2 YYDKDF (reference sequence). This CDR3 is 16 amino acids long. V dropped 0 bases and J dropped 4; count of bases not matched to a gene: 5. In DNA, the CDR3 is TGTGCCACCAGCAGAGATCAGGGGGCAGAAGGAAACACCATATATTTT. Encoded protein: CATSRDQGAEGNTIYF.

This chain uses TRBV29-1 with TRBJ2-5; a weak D match, TRBD1 (6 bases). The germline V gene has CDR1 SQVTM and CDR2 ANQGSEA. V lost 4 bases and J 4 bases, leaving 13 bases between the germline ends. The CDR3 sequence is 13 residues long. CDR3 loop: CSVALIGGETQYF. In DNA, the CDR3 is TGCAGCGTTGCGCTCATAGGGGGAGAGACCCAGTACTTC.

This clone is medium-sized (0.01 to 0.1%) by share. The CDR3 loop reads CASRELAGGTTDTQYF. Written as DNA, the CDR3 is TGTGCCAGTAGGGAACTAGCGGGGGGCACCACAGATACGCAGTATTTT. The chain links TRBV19 to TRBJ2-3; 12 bases align to TRBD2. J gave up 2 bases and V 6 bases, and 6 bases lay outside the gene matches. CDR1 is LNHDA and CDR2 is SQIVND in the germline V gene (reference sequence). The CDR3 sequence is 16 residues long.

The J gene is TRBJ2-1, the V gene TRBV7-3; TRBD2 matches at 10 bases. CDR1 and CDR2 (germline): SGHTA, FQGTGA. J gave up 9 bases and V 5 bases, and 13 bases lay outside the gene matches. The CDR3 loop spans 16 amino acids. Here the CDR3 reads CASSPTGSGGIIEQFF. CDR3 in DNA: TGTGCCAGCAGCCCCACGGGTAGCGGGGGGATTATTGAGCAGTTCTTC.

This rearrangement joins TRBV7-9 to TRBJ1-1, with a possible D match to TRBD1 (6 bases). V was pared by 5 bases and J by 0 bases, with 16 bases between. CDR1 is SEHNR, CDR2 FQNEAQ, per germline (reference sequence). The CDR3 consists of 16 residues. This chain's CDR3 is CASSPTRTAMNTEAFF. The CDR3 DNA reads as TGTGCCAGCAGCCCAACCAGGACAGCGATGAACACTGAAGCTTTCTTT.

The chain combines TRBV6-5 with TRBJ1-1; D possibly corresponds to TRBD1 (6 bases). Germline CDR1 and CDR2: MNHEY and SVGAGI. CDR3 length equals 15 residues. V was clipped by 0 bases and J by 3 bases, with 11 bases between them. The DNA of the CDR3 is TGTGCCAGCAGTTACTCGGGCAGGGGAGACACTGAAGCTTTCTTT. This sequence encodes CASSYSGRGDTEAFF.